One and the same sample provided the 32 T cell receptor beta chains below, sequenced in a study of breast tumors, draining lymph nodes, adjacent tissues. TCRdb processed the multiplex PCR reads anew with MiXCR; each CDR3 protein has one entry. The sample has roughly 220,000 distinct CDR3 sequences; 30% to 35% are singletons. The lymph nodes were axillary draining lymph nodes from breast cancer patients. Input material: axillary lymph node tissue. The receptors were gathered from a female donor with breast cancer. Some clones in this sample may be carry-over from other donors' samples.

This clonotype turned up a few times. The genes are TRBV28 and TRBJ1-2, with no clear D. With 6 bases removed from V and 8 bases from J, the gap between germline ends came to 10 bases. Germline loops: CDR1 MDHEN, CDR2 SYDVKM. The CDR3 length is 11 residues. The CDR3 DNA is TGTGCCAGCAGGGAGGGAGGCGGCTACACCTTC. Protein product: CASREGGGYTF.

V usage is TRBV19 and J usage is TRBJ2-6; 7 bases map to TRBD1. From germline, CDR1 is LNHDA and CDR2 SQIVND (reference sequence). J gave up 2 bases and V 5 bases, and 6 bases lay outside the gene matches. The CDR3 covers 16 residues. Written as DNA, the CDR3 is TGTGCCAGTAGTCTCTACAGGGGTACTGGGGCCAACGTCCTGACTTTC. The encoded protein is CASSLYRGTGANVLTF.

The table lists this clonotype with many counts. The chain has TRBV11-3 and TRBJ2-6; 8 bases are a match to TRBD2. Losses at the gene ends were 5 bases for V and 3 bases for J; bases not matched to a gene: 12. The CDR3 length is 18 residues. Germline V gene lookup returns CDR1 SGHNT and CDR2 YENEEA. CDR3 in DNA: TGTGCCAGCAGCCCGGGACTAGGTGGTACGGGTGGGGCCAACGTCCTGACTTTC. It specifies CASSPGLGGTGGANVLTF.

The table lists this clonotype with a few counts. The genes are TRBV6-1 and TRBJ2-5, with no clear D. Trimming took off 4 bases at V and 5 bases at J, with 11 bases between the two ends. Germline V gene sequence: CDR1 MNHNS, CDR2 SASEGT. This CDR3 region has 13 residues. The DNA of the CDR3 is TGTGCCAGCAGTGGGCAGCTCGTGGAGACCCAGTACTTC. Its translation: CASSGQLVETQYF.

Only one count was recorded for this clonotype. At one end the junction does not follow the germline gene, possibly because of a read error. The chain is built from TRBV7-9 and TRBJ1-2; TRBD1 aligns across 12 bases. This CDR3 is 14 amino acids long. Per germline, CDR1 SEHNR and CDR2 FQNEAQ (reference sequence). DNA for the CDR3: TGTGCCAGCAGCCCTCCGGGACAGGGGGCCGCTACACCTTTC. Translation: CASSPPGQGAATPF.

The V call is TRBV19, the J call TRBJ1-4; tentative D call: TRBD1 (6 bases). Germline values: CDR1 LNHDA, CDR2 SQIVND (reference sequence). The CDR3 has 15 amino acids. With 5 bases removed from V and 3 bases from J, the gap between germline ends came to 13 bases. DNA of the CDR3: TGTGCCAGTAGTGGCCGACAGGTCCCTAATGAAAAACTGTTTTTT. Translation: CASSGRQVPNEKLFF. The variable domain in full, with the rest retrieved from reference TRBV19 and TRBJ1-4, is DGGITQSPKYLFRKEGQNVTLSCEQNLNHDAMYWYRQDPGQGLRLIYYSQIVNDFQKGDIAEGYSVSREKKESFPLTVTSAQKNPTAFYLCASSGRQVPNEKLFFGSGTQLSVL.

The V and J genes are TRBV20-1 and TRBJ2-2, with D tentatively TRBD2 (5 bases). V was trimmed by 1 base and J by 8 bases, leaving 14 bases between them. The CDR3 contains 14 residues. Germline V lookup: CDR1 DFQATT, CDR2 SNEGSKA (reference sequence). The CDR3 nucleotides are TGCAGTGCTAGAGCTCCCGGGGAAGCGGGGGAGCTGTTTTTT. Amino acids: CSARAPGEAGELFF.

J is TRBJ2-3 and V is TRBV15; D might be TRBD1 (6 bases). V was clipped by 3 bases and J by 4 bases, with 8 bases between them. Germline assignment: CDR1 LNHNV and CDR2 YYDKDF (reference sequence). This CDR3 has 13 residues. CDR3 sequence reads: CATSSSGADTQYF. Here the CDR3 DNA reads TGTGCCACCAGCAGCTCAGGGGCAGATACGCAGTATTTT.

This clonotype was counted at least ten times. The chain uses TRBV6-6 and TRBJ1-3; D ambiguous. Per the germline V gene, CDR1 is MNHNY and CDR2 is SVGAGI (reference sequence). Trimming left V 2 bases short and J 0 bases short, with 8 bases between. The CDR3 has 15 amino acids. CDR3 nucleotide sequence: TGTGCCAGCAGTTACGAAGCCTTCTCTGGAAACACCATATATTTT. Residues: CASSYEAFSGNTIYF.

This clonotype was seen ten or more times. The chain joins TRBV11-1 to TRBJ2-3, with 7 bases matching TRBD2. V shed 1 base, J shed 3 bases, and the junction held 4 bases outside the gene matches. The CDR3 is made up of 15 amino acids. CDR1 is SGHAT, CDR2 FQDESV, per germline (reference sequence). CDR3 DNA sequence: TGTGCCAGCAGCTTAGACGGGAGGATGACAGATACGCAGTATTTT. Translating gives CASSLDGRMTDTQYF.

Ten or more counts support this clonotype. V is TRBV11-2 and J is TRBJ1-2, with 7 positions matching TRBD1. Germline values: CDR1 SGHAT, CDR2 FQNNGV. This CDR3 spans 14 amino acids. The junction had 8 bases not matched to a gene; V was cut back by 5 bases and J by 5 bases. CDR3 nucleotide sequence: TGTGCCAGCAGCCCCTCGACAGGGCTGTATGGCTACACCTTC. Amino acid sequence: CASSPSTGLYGYTF.

The chain carries TRBV6-5 and TRBJ2-2; 8 nucleotides match TRBD1. The CDR3 is 16 residues long. The V and J ends lost 7 bases and 4 bases, in that order; junction bases with no gene match: 11. The V gene's germline CDR1 is MNHEY and CDR2 SVGAGI. In nucleotides, the CDR3 is TGTGCCAGCAACTCCGGACAGGGCCGGAGCACCGGGGAGCTGTTTTTT. It yields the protein CASNSGQGRSTGELFF.

This clonotype was recorded at least ten times. Here the CDR3 DNA reads TGTGCCAGCAGCCCCCGACCCAGCGGAAACACCATATATTTT. It is translated as CASSPRPSGNTIYF. The chain uses TRBV9 and TRBJ1-3, with D unresolved. Germline lookup yields CDR1 SGDLS and CDR2 YYNGEE. Deletions cut 4 bases from V and 4 bases from J, with 12 bases between. This CDR3 spans 14 amino acids. The variable domain in full, with the rest retrieved from reference TRBV9 and TRBJ1-3, is DSGVTQTPKHLITATGQRVTLRCSPRSGDLSVYWYQQSLDQGLQFLIQYYNGEERAKGNILERFSAQQFPDLHSELNLSSLELGDSALYFCASSPRPSGNTIYFGEGSWLTVV.

This clonotype was seen at least ten times. At one end, the junction sequence differs from germline, possibly due to a read error. CDR3 sequence reads: CASSLAQGWGTDTQYF. CDR3 bases: TGTGCTAGCAGCTTAGCGCAGGGTTGGGGCACAGATACGCAGTATTTT. The gene calls are TRBV7-7 and TRBJ2-3, with D perhaps being TRBD1 or TRBD2 (5 bases each). Germline CDR1 is SSHAT and CDR2 is FNYEAQ (reference sequence). This CDR3 has 16 residues.

This clonotype was observed a handful of times. Written as DNA, the CDR3 is TGTGCCAGCAGTTACGGGACCAAGGCTTTCTTT. This gives the protein CASSYGTKAFF. V usage is TRBV6-5 and J usage is TRBJ1-1, with D possibly TRBD1 on 5 matching bases. The CDR3 has 11 residues. The V end was cut by 2 bases, the J end by 11 bases, with 9 bases between. CDR1 is MNHEY and CDR2 is SVGAGI in the germline V gene.

This chain uses TRBV6-6 with TRBJ2-2, with D possibly called TRBD1 or TRBD2 (5 bases each). V was clipped by 3 bases and J by 5 bases, with 13 bases between them. The V gene's germline CDR1 is MNHNY and CDR2 SVGAGI (reference sequence). The CDR3 loop spans 15 amino acids. CDR3 sequence reads: CASSYSGRGTGELFF. The CDR3 DNA reads as TGTGCCAGCAGTTATTCGGGGCGAGGGACCGGGGAGCTGTTTTTT.

This clonotype appeared once. V is TRBV15 and J is TRBJ1-4, with D perhaps TRBD1 (6 bases). Germline assignment: CDR1 LNHNV and CDR2 YYDKDF (reference sequence). CDR3 length: 14 residues. Trimming pared 5 bases from V and 3 bases from J, leaving 10 bases between. For the CDR3, the DNA is TGTGCCACCAGCCAAGGGGGATCTAATGAAAAACTGTTTTTT. Translating gives CATSQGGSNEKLFF.

The genes are TRBV6-5 and TRBJ2-7; either TRBD1 or TRBD2 may supply D (5 bases each). The CDR3 is made up of 12 amino acids. V was pared by 8 bases and J by 0 bases, with 8 bases between. Germline lookup yields CDR1 MNHEY and CDR2 SVGAGI. The CDR3 nucleotides read TGTGCCAGCGGGGGAAACTCCTACGAGCAGTACTTC. Its protein product is CASGGNSYEQYF.

The chain is built from TRBV2 and TRBJ2-5; possibly TRBD1 for D (5 bases). V was trimmed by 1 base and J by 9 bases, leaving 18 bases between them. This CDR3 spans 15 amino acids. CDR1 is SNHLY, CDR2 FYNNEI, per germline. CDR3 residues: CASSEGGRGNQPQYF. CDR3 sequence (DNA): TGTGCCAGCAGTGAAGGGGGAAGGGGCAATCAGCCCCAGTACTTC. Variable domain in full (rest from reference TRBV2 and TRBJ2-5): EPEVTQTPSHQVTQMGQEVILRCVPISNHLYFYWYRQILGQKVEFLVSFYNNEISEKSEIFDDQFSVERPDGSNFTLKIRSTKLEDSAMYFCASSEGGRGNQPQYFGPGTRLLVL.

This clonotype was seen repeatedly, ten times or more. This rearrangement joins TRBV2 to TRBJ2-7; 8 bases align to TRBD1. Germline trimming cut 6 bases from V and 3 bases from J; bases unmatched to any gene: 7. The germline CDR1 and CDR2 sequences are SNHLY and FYNNEI. There are 14 residues in the CDR3. This chain's CDR3 is CASRDRELLYEQYF. The CDR3 region has the DNA TGTGCCAGCAGGGACAGGGAACTACTCTACGAGCAGTACTTC.

With regard to this clonotype: A read error is possible here, since a much larger clone lies one base away. The chain recombines TRBV19 with TRBJ2-1; perhaps D is TRBD1 or TRBD2 (5 bases each). Germline CDR1 is LNHDA and CDR2 is SQIVND (reference sequence). The CDR3 loop spans 16 amino acids. The DNA of the CDR3 is TGTGCCGGTAGTATAGGGGCGGGCCGATCCTACAATGAGCAGTTCTTC. This sequence encodes CAGSIGAGRSYNEQFF.

The chain couples TRBV11-2 to TRBJ1-2; D unresolved. There are 15 residues in the CDR3. Germline V gene sequence: CDR1 SGHAT, CDR2 FQNNGV. Trimming removed 3 bases from V and 6 bases from J, with 17 bases in between. CDR3 bases: TGTGCCAGCAGCTTGTCGACACCGCCGGGTCATGGCTACACCTTC. Protein: CASSLSTPPGHGYTF.

This clonotype has ten or more counts. V and J are TRBV12-3 or TRBV12-4 and TRBJ1-2, with no clear D. The CDR3 runs to 13 residues. Trimming removed 0 bases from V and 8 bases from J, with 10 bases in between. The CDR3 DNA reads as TGTGCCAGCAGTTTAGCCCCGGACGGGGGCTACACCTTC. Encoded protein: CASSLAPDGGYTF.

This clonotype came up many times. This chain joins TRBV20-1 and TRBJ1-4, with 9 nucleotides matching TRBD1. The V and J ends lost 0 bases and 1 base, in that order; junction bases with no gene match: 3. The CDR3 contains 16 residues. CDR1 and CDR2 from the germline V gene are DFQATT and SNEGSKA (reference sequence). The CDR3 sequence is CSARDDRGGTNEKLFF. CDR3 sequence (DNA): TGCAGTGCTAGAGATGACAGGGGGGGAACTAATGAAAAACTGTTTTTT.

Comments on this clonotype: No DNA is shown, since the ends of the CDR3 on it are uncertain; the CDR3 is the one TCRdb lists. V is TRBV9 and J is TRBJ1-2. CDR1 and CDR2 from the germline V gene are SGDLS and YYNGEE. The CDR3 is 15 residues long, counting both termini. CDR3 sequence: CACSVDPPPYYGYTF.

This clonotype was seen repeatedly, ten times or more. The V and J genes are TRBV2 and TRBJ2-5; possibly TRBD1 for D (6 bases). V gave up 6 bases and J gave up 2 bases, with 13 bases separating them. The CDR3 runs 14 residues. Germline V gene data show CDR1 as SNHLY and CDR2 as FYNNEI. The CDR3 loop is CASSLTGHQETQYF. Here the CDR3 DNA reads TGTGCCAGCAGCCTGACAGGCCATCAAGAGACCCAGTACTTC. Variable domain in full (rest from reference TRBV2 and TRBJ2-5): EPEVTQTPSHQVTQMGQEVILRCVPISNHLYFYWYRQILGQKVEFLVSFYNNEISEKSEIFDDQFSVERPDGSNFTLKIRSTKLEDSAMYFCASSLTGHQETQYFGPGTRLLVL.

The CDR3 nucleotides are TGTGCCAGCGGATCCCGGGACAGATTCACAGATACGCAGTATTTT. Residues: CASGSRDRFTDTQYF. The rearrangement uses TRBV12-3 or TRBV12-4 and TRBJ2-3; 7 bases match TRBD1. The CDR3 has 15 residues. The J segment lost 2 bases and the V segment lost 8 bases, leaving 10 bases of the junction unmatched.

The chain uses TRBV24-1 and TRBJ2-5; D may match TRBD1 or TRBD2 (5 bases each). Germline loops: CDR1 KGHDR, CDR2 SFDVKD. Between the trimmed V and J ends, which lost 1 base and 1 base, there was a span of 9 bases. This CDR3 spans 15 amino acids. This chain's CDR3 is CATSDFPGRQETQYF. CDR3 DNA sequence: TGTGCCACCAGTGATTTTCCGGGGCGCCAAGAGACCCAGTACTTC.

About this clonotype itself: At one end, the junction sequence differs from germline, possibly due to a read error. The J gene is TRBJ2-2, the V gene TRBV5-1, with TRBD2 identical over 10 bases. The CDR3 runs 13 residues. Germline V lookup: CDR1 SGHRS, CDR2 YFSETQ. CDR3 in amino acids: CATSGVNTGDLFF. The CDR3 DNA follows: TGCGCAACTAGCGGGGTGAACACCGGGGACCTGTTTTTT. The full variable domain, with the rest looked up from reference TRBV5-1 and TRBJ2-2, is KAGVTQTPRYLIKTRGQQVTLSCSPISGHRSVSWYQQTPGQGLQFLFEYFSETQRNKGNFPGRFSGRQFSNSRSEMNVSTLELGDSALYLCATSGVNTGDLFFGEGSRLTVL.

This clonotype was counted many times. The chain carries TRBV5-1 and TRBJ2-5; the D is unclear. Germline V CDR1 and CDR2: SGHRS, YFSETQ. Trimming stripped 2 bases from V and 4 bases from J, with 12 bases between. This CDR3 spans 14 amino acids. Here the CDR3 DNA reads TGCGCCAGCAGCTTTAGTTTAGGGCTAGAGACCCAGTACTTC. It codes for CASSFSLGLETQYF.

This clonotype was observed many times. The chain is built from TRBV10-3 and TRBJ1-2; 7 bases agree with TRBD1. In germline, CDR1 is ENHRY, CDR2 SYGVKD. The CDR3 consists of 12 residues. Germline trimming cut 6 bases from V and 7 bases from J; bases unmatched to any gene: 5. CDR3 residues: CAIRQNRGGYTF. The CDR3 DNA sequence: TGTGCCATCAGGCAAAACAGGGGTGGCTACACCTTC.

This clonotype appeared many times. This chain uses TRBV7-3 with TRBJ2-7, with TRBD2 as a possible D gene (6 bases). The CDR3 has 14 residues. The V gene lost 5 bases and the J gene lost 2 bases, with 13 bases spanning the gap. CDR1 SGHTA and CDR2 FQGTGA come from the germline V gene. Here the CDR3 reads CASSQTEGPYEQYF. Here the CDR3 DNA reads TGTGCCAGCAGCCAAACGGAGGGCCCCTACGAGCAGTACTTC.